The source of this T cell receptor beta chain is a study of blood T cell repertoires in COVID-19. In germline, CDR1 is MNHEY, CDR2 SVGAGI. The CDR3 extends over 15 amino acids. Trimming at V came to 2 bases and at J to 0 bases, leaving 3 bases not matched to a gene. How the authors handled the data: Reference gene primers were amplified, and this amplification served to estimate nucleated cell counts. Generated by immunoSEQ multiplex PCR, the TCRdb table keeps only in-frame clones and is missing some. V, J and clone size are taken as reported in that table, and D and trimming were inferred from the DNA itself. The sample contains about 90,000 clones, more than 80% of which appear only once.

The clonotype originates from a woman aged 70 to 79 with acute or convalescent COVID-19. The sample was peripheral blood. The chain has TRBV6-5 and TRBJ1-1; 7 bases fit TRBD1. CDR3: CASSYPTGVNTEAFF. The CDR3 DNA reads as TGTGCCAGCAGTTACCCTACAGGGGTGAACACTGAAGCTTTCTTT.